These T cell receptor beta chains were read from a single sample in a study of OX40 agonist ivuxolimab in advanced cancers. The data were produced by immunoSEQ multiplex PCR, yet TCRdb's version contains in-frame clones alone and is incomplete. The profile shows about 94,000 clones, roughly 91% of them singletons. Sequencing was performed on CD4+ or CD8+ T cells sorted from blood, taken in a trial of the OX40 agonist ivuxolimab. These receptors all come from an adult with an advanced solid tumor such as melanoma, head and neck, liver or kidney cancer. Both conserved end residues are trimmed from each CDR3. The order of the fields is clone size, D gene, V gene, CDR3 protein. D genes are given only for firm matches. Clone size is not always given. Where it is, it says once, few, many or a class for expanded clones.

- - TRBV7-8 ASSAGLRGTTDTQY
- TRBD1 TRBV6-5 ASSLGQDSSPLH
- TRBD1 TRBV4-1 ASSPHGQGQRYEQY
- - TRBV27 ASSSPAAGDTQY
once - TRBV7-9 ASEEHREYNEQF
few - TRBV29-1 SIQGNTEAF
once - TRBV30 AWAPTRSGNTIY
- - TRBV19 ASSREVNQPQH
once - TRBV18 ASSPKAGGYTEAF
once TRBD2 TRBV5-4 ASSQAGAHTGELF
- TRBD1 TRBV23-1 ASEIIGTGTYEQY
- - TRBV5-4 AGRPSSGNTIY
- - TRBV15 ATSSSGGPGPKHEQY
- TRBD2 TRBV7-2 ASSFRRGADTQY
- TRBD1 TRBV4-3 ASSQDRGRGNIQY
once TRBD1 TRBV2 ASSVGTASFYEQY
- - TRBV15 ATSRGGGMGNEQF
few - TRBV9 ASRPGGYPNEQF
- TRBD1 TRBV7-2 ASSLSSGQGGPWQY
- - TRBV15 ATSRDRVVETQY
- - TRBV7-2 ASSPRGGGYNTEAF
- - TRBV2 ASRDSRTDTQY
once TRBD2 TRBV7-9 ASSLTGLVGETQY
- - TRBV6-1 ASSEFGQPYGYT
- - TRBV2 ASGVQAYSEQF
once TRBD1 TRBV6-1 ASSEGTGVRNTIY
- TRBD2 TRBV4-1 ASSQGRGLAVDTQY
- - TRBV21-1 ASSTQGNQPQH
- - TRBV4-1 ASSQERGRYTEAF
- - TRBV7-2 ASSSSAGRQETQY
- TRBD1 TRBV15 ATSRDYGAGGPSEQY
- - TRBV5-1 ASSAGRYNEQF
- - TRBV27 ASSLSRSGANVLT
- TRBD1 TRBV9 ASSVGPGGSYEQY
once - TRBV2 ASRPTGVYQETQY
- - TRBV27 ASSLSGGRGTGELF
- - TRBV6-5 ASSYGLSLH
- - TRBV7-9 ASSLEQPSYEQY
- TRBD1 TRBV27 ASSRGQALAKNIQY
- - TRBV27 ASRMTGNTEAF
- - TRBV12-5 ASGLVAQNTGELF